The source of this T cell receptor (beta chain) is a study of shared clonotypes between healthy human individuals. Concerning this clone: The antigen remains undetermined.

Some clones are missing from TCRdb's copy, which holds only in-frame ones; the method was immunoSEQ multiplex PCR. The sample holds some 2.1 million clones, about 94% seen once. Naive CD8 cells comprised CD45RO-negative, CCR7-positively selected cells, excluding terminally differentiated effector memory CD45RA+ cells. Findings of the study overall: For naive CD4 cells, roughly 5.5% of clonotypes were shared across several donors.

Germline V gene data show CDR1 as MNHEY and CDR2 as SVGAGI. This CDR3 is 15 amino acids long. V lost 0 bases and J 1 base, leaving 7 bases between the germline ends. The V and J genes are TRBV6-5 and TRBJ2-1; no reliable D call. This TCR was sampled from a man aged 18 to 29 in good health. Some clones in this sample may be carry-over from other donors' samples. Sequencing was carried out using naive CD8+ T cells from PBMCs. The CDR3 is CASSYSKASYNEQFF. The CDR3 DNA reads TGTGCCAGCAGTTACTCGAAGGCATCCTACAATGAGCAGTTCTTC.